This T cell receptor (beta chain) emerged from a study of blood T cell repertoires in COVID-19. CDR1 is LNHNV, CDR2 YYDKDF, per germline (reference sequence). The V and J ends lost 0 bases and 5 bases respectively, with 14 bases between them. The CDR3 runs to 16 residues. Assay used: immunoSEQ multiplex PCR; TCRdb lists only in-frame clones, some missing. The data show some 250,000 clones, about 86% seen once. Material for sequencing was peripheral blood. The source of this sequence is a woman aged 25 to 39 who had recovered from COVID-19. The gene calls are TRBV15 and TRBJ2-1; tentatively, D is TRBD2 (7 bases). The CDR3 spells CATSRDGAGAHNEQFF. CDR3 nucleotide sequence: TGTGCCACCAGCAGAGATGGGGCGGGGGCCCACAATGAGCAGTTCTTC.